The next 8 T cell receptor beta chains were all read from a single sample in a study of cytomegalovirus exposure and HLA in healthy donors. Assay used: immunoSEQ multiplex PCR; TCRdb lists only in-frame clones, some missing. The sample lists about 73,000 clones; 95% were seen once. Sequencing was performed on PBMCs. The origin of the receptors is a young man in good health and CMV-seronegative.

The DNA for the CDR3 is TGCAGCGCGACCACAATAGCGGGGAATATCGGCGAGCAGTACTTC. Its protein product is CSATTIAGNIGEQYF. The chain has TRBV29-1 and TRBJ2-7; 8 bases line up with TRBD2. With 7 bases clipped from V and 6 bases from J, the junction kept 17 bases outside the gene matches. The CDR3 runs to 15 residues. Germline V CDR1 and CDR2: SQVTM, ANQGSEA.

This clone was seen once. This chain links TRBV28 with TRBJ2-2; 16 nucleotides match TRBD2. Germline V gene lookup returns CDR1 MDHEN and CDR2 SYDVKM. The CDR3 covers 21 residues. After removal of 4 bases from V and 5 bases from J, the junction contained 16 bases not matched to a gene. The CDR3 DNA reads TGTGCCAGCAGTTCCTCGGGACTAGCGGGGGGGCGTGCGGGGGATACCGGGGAGCTGTTTTTT. Protein product: CASSSSGLAGGRAGDTGELFF.

The chain carries TRBV19 and TRBJ2-3; the match to TRBD1 covers 11 bases. Germline loops: CDR1 LNHDA, CDR2 SQIVND (reference sequence). Germline trimming cut 5 bases from V and 2 bases from J; bases unmatched to any gene: 6. The CDR3 is 16 amino acids. The CDR3 coding sequence is TGTGCCAGTAGTGGGCGGACAGGGGGCTACACAGATACGCAGTATTTT. It codes for CASSGRTGGYTDTQYF.

The table lists this clone with a count of one. The chain employs TRBV4-1 and TRBJ1-1, with D unclear. V lost 4 bases to trimming and J lost 0 bases, with 12 bases between them. The germline V gene has CDR1 MGHRA and CDR2 YSYEKL. The CDR3 spans 15 residues. CDR3 in amino acids: CASSPNDLVNTEAFF. The CDR3, as DNA: TGCGCCAGCAGCCCAAATGATCTAGTGAACACTGAAGCTTTCTTT.

V and J are TRBV9 and TRBJ2-2; 7 bases map to TRBD1. The CDR3 is 14 amino acids. After removal of 6 bases from V and 2 bases from J, the junction contained 4 bases not matched to a gene. The V gene's germline CDR1 is SGDLS and CDR2 YYNGEE. DNA of the CDR3: TGTGCCAGCAACCGGGACAGTAACACCGGGGAGCTGTTTTTT. This translates into CASNRDSNTGELFF.

The rearrangement joins TRBV7-9 to TRBJ1-2; D gene unclear. With 1 base removed from V and 7 bases from J, the gap between germline ends came to 13 bases. Germline CDR1 and CDR2: SEHNR and FQNEAQ (reference sequence). The CDR3 runs 14 residues. CDR3 loop: CASSLDGYYLGYTF. The CDR3 nucleotides read TGTGCCAGCAGCTTAGACGGATACTACCTTGGCTACACCTTC.

This clone was seen once. The chain uses TRBV10-3 and TRBJ2-1; TRBD2 agrees at 8 bases. The V and J ends lost 7 bases and 4 bases, in that order; junction bases with no gene match: 9. CDR3 size: 15 residues. The germline V gene has CDR1 ENHRY and CDR2 SYGVKD. CDR3 DNA: TGTGCCATCACCCCGAGCCCGGGGGGGTACAATGAGCAGTTCTTC. This gives the protein CAITPSPGGYNEQFF.

This chain connects TRBV30 to TRBJ1-2, with 8 bases identical to TRBD1. Germline CDR1 reads GTSNPN; CDR2 reads SVGIG (reference sequence). This CDR3 is 14 amino acids long. The J segment lost 4 bases and the V segment lost 7 bases, leaving 11 bases of the junction unmatched. The CDR3 loop reads CALSPGGQAYGYTF. For the CDR3, the DNA is TGTGCCTTATCGCCGGGGGGACAGGCCTATGGCTACACCTTC.